The 25 T cell receptor beta chains below come from one sample, sequenced in a study of blood T cells in healthy people across ages. A second PCR, run for about 7 to 11 cycles, used a sample-barcoded 5' primer plus a J-beta primer mix. MiXCR, applied by TCRdb to the 5' RACE reads, yields one record per CDR3 protein. The table includes some 1.4 million distinct CDR3 sequences, approximately 38% detected once. What was sequenced was blood. These receptors were taken from a young woman in good health.

The chain joins TRBV7-9 to TRBJ2-2; 8 bases agree with TRBD1. V was clipped by 3 bases and J by 8 bases; unmatched bases: 5. The CDR3 runs to 14 residues. Germline lookup yields CDR1 SEHNR and CDR2 FQNEAQ (reference sequence). The CDR3 is CASSFQGAGGELFF. CDR3 coding DNA: TGTGCCAGCAGCTTCCAGGGGGCTGGAGGGGAGCTGTTTTTT.

Only a few counts were recorded for this clonotype. The chain employs TRBV2 and TRBJ2-3; maybe TRBD2 (5 bases). Germline assignment: CDR1 SNHLY and CDR2 FYNNEI. V lost 6 bases and J lost 8, with 12 bases in between. This CDR3 has 12 amino acids. The DNA of the CDR3 is TGTGCCAGCAGCCCGGAAGGAGGTACGCAGTATTTT. This gives the protein CASSPEGGTQYF.

This clonotype has more than one count but fewer than ten. The rearrangement uses TRBV12-3 or TRBV12-4 and TRBJ1-5; TRBD1 matches 11 bases. This CDR3 contains 15 residues. V was pared by 6 bases and J by 4 bases, with 5 bases of the junction left unmatched. Here the CDR3 reads CASRSGTGGNQPQHF. The CDR3 nucleotides read TGTGCCAGCAGGTCCGGGACAGGGGGGAATCAGCCCCAGCATTTT.

Details on this clonotype: A junction boundary mismatches the germline segment, possibly from a read error. The chain combines TRBV3-1 with TRBJ1-2, with 8 bases identical to TRBD1. Germline lookup yields CDR1 LGHDT and CDR2 YNNKEL (reference sequence). The length of the CDR3 is 13 residues. The CDR3 spells CVSRGTGLYGYTF. As DNA, the CDR3 is TGTGTCAGCAGGGGGACAGGACTCTATGGCTACACCTTC. The entire variable domain, with the rest obtained from reference TRBV3-1 and TRBJ1-2, is as follows: DTAVSQTPKYLVTQMGNDKSIKCEQNLGHDTMYWYKQDSKKFLKIMFSYNNKELIINETVPNRFSPKSPDKAHLNLHINSLELGDSAVYFCVSRGTGLYGYTFGSGTRLTVV.

This chain links TRBV2 with TRBJ2-7; TRBD2 is a possible D gene (6 bases). V gave up 7 bases and J gave up 0 bases, with 13 bases separating them. CDR3 size: 14 residues. CDR1 is SNHLY and CDR2 is FYNNEI in the germline V gene. The CDR3 region has the DNA TGTGCCAGCACCTCGTCGGGACTCTCCTACGAGCAGTACTTC. Translating it yields CASTSSGLSYEQYF.

This clonotype was recorded a few times. The rearrangement links TRBV6-6 to TRBJ2-1, with TRBD2 identical over 8 bases. The V and J ends lost 6 bases and 12 bases, in that order; junction bases with no gene match: 16. Germline CDR1 reads MNHNY; CDR2 reads SVGAGI (reference sequence). This CDR3 is built from 15 residues. CDR3: CASSGSGNSGIGQFF. Here the CDR3 DNA reads TGTGCCAGCAGCGGTAGCGGGAATTCTGGAATAGGGCAGTTCTTC.

This clonotype has a count of ten or more. The gene calls are TRBV4-1 and TRBJ2-7; TRBD1 is a possible D gene (6 bases). V shed 1 base and J shed 3 bases, with 13 bases lying between them. This CDR3 spans 15 amino acids. The germline V gene encodes CDR1 MGHRA and CDR2 YSYEKL. Here the CDR3 DNA reads TGCGCCAGCAGCCAAGGGAACAGGGACATCTACGAGCAGTACTTC. It yields the protein CASSQGNRDIYEQYF.

V usage is TRBV11-2 and J usage is TRBJ2-7; D is possibly TRBD1 (6 bases). The V gene's germline CDR1 is SGHAT and CDR2 FQNNGV. CDR3 length: 13 residues. Trimming stripped 2 bases from V and 8 bases from J, with 13 bases between. The CDR3 sequence is CASSLLTGQKQYF. CDR3 bases: TGTGCCAGCAGCTTACTCACAGGACAGAAGCAGTACTTC. The variable domain in full, completed from reference TRBV11-2 and TRBJ2-7, reads EAGVAQSPRYKIIEKRQSVAFWCNPISGHATLYWYQQILGQGPKLLIQFQNNGVVDDSQLPKDRFSAERLKGVDSTLKIQPAKLEDSAVYLCASSLLTGQKQYFGPGTRLTVT.

The J gene is TRBJ1-2, the V gene TRBV6-1, with D unresolved. V was shortened by 3 bases and J by 4 bases, with 18 bases between the two germline ends. The CDR3 is 16 residues long. Germline V lookup: CDR1 MNHNS, CDR2 SASEGT. CDR3 in amino acids: CASSEGSQNSIYGYTF. CDR3 nucleotide sequence: TGTGCCAGCAGTGAGGGCAGTCAAAACTCTATCTATGGCTACACCTTC.

The CDR3 DNA is TGCGCCAGCAGCTGGGGACAGGGGGCTTCGGGGGATCAGCCCCAGCATTTT. Amino acid sequence: CASSWGQGASGDQPQHF. The chain couples TRBV5-1 to TRBJ1-5; TRBD1 matches 12 bases. This CDR3 spans 17 amino acids. Germline V gives CDR1 SGHRS, CDR2 YFSETQ. Trimming removed 3 bases from V and 5 bases from J; junction bases left unmatched: 9.

V is TRBV9 and J is TRBJ1-1; D is ambiguous. The CDR3 runs 13 residues. Germline V gene data show CDR1 as SGDLS and CDR2 as YYNGEE. Trimming shortened V by 3 bases and J by 3 bases, and 9 bases separated the two germline ends. The CDR3 region is CASSANRYTEAFF. The CDR3 coding sequence is TGTGCCAGCAGCGCGAACAGATACACTGAAGCTTTCTTT.

DNA for the CDR3: TGTGCCAGCAGTAACAATGAGCAGTACTTC. Encoded protein: CASSNNEQYF. This sequence joins TRBV12-3 or TRBV12-4 and TRBJ2-1; D gene uncertain. Matching the DNA end better, TRBJ2-7 makes the J call doubtful. This CDR3 region has 10 residues.

The chain has TRBV7-6 and TRBJ2-5; 13 bases are shared with TRBD2. After removal of 5 bases from V and 4 bases from J, the junction contained 10 bases not matched to a gene. Germline assignment: CDR1 SGHVS and CDR2 FNYEAQ. This CDR3 contains 17 residues. CDR3 amino acids: CASSHPLLAGGRETQYF. The CDR3 DNA reads as TGTGCCAGCAGCCACCCCCTACTAGCGGGGGGGCGAGAGACCCAGTACTTC.

V gene TRBV10-2 combines with J gene TRBJ2-7; 7 positions agree with TRBD1. CDR3 length: 13 residues. Germline loops: CDR1 WSHSY, CDR2 SAAADI. The V and J ends lost 8 bases and 5 bases, in that order; junction bases with no gene match: 9. The CDR3 sequence: CASARGQVDEQYF. CDR3 nucleotide sequence: TGCGCCAGCGCTCGAGGACAGGTCGACGAGCAGTACTTC.

In its sample, this clonotype was seen a few times. The chain carries TRBV20-1 and TRBJ2-1; 14 nucleotides align to TRBD2. The V segment lost 5 bases and the J segment 0 bases; nucleotides outside the gene matches: 6. This CDR3 is built from 17 residues. Germline loops: CDR1 DFQATT, CDR2 SNEGSKA (reference sequence). In DNA form, the CDR3 reads TGCAGTGCTCGCGGACTAGCGGGAGGACCCTCCTACAATGAGCAGTTCTTC. Protein product: CSARGLAGGPSYNEQFF.

The chain recombines TRBV27 with TRBJ2-7; a possible D gene is TRBD1 (5 bases). This CDR3 region has 15 residues. Germline V gives CDR1 MNHEY, CDR2 SMNVEV (reference sequence). The germline V and J ends were trimmed by 4 bases and 4 bases, with 17 bases remaining between them. The CDR3 bases are TGTGCCAGCAGTTCCCGTGGGGCTACCTCTTACGAGCAGTACTTC. Translating it yields CASSSRGATSYEQYF.

This clonotype occurred a few times. The chain is built from TRBV5-1 and TRBJ1-6; D is unclear. This CDR3 spans 17 amino acids. Germline CDR1 SGHRS, CDR2 YFSETQ. The V end was cut by 1 base, the J end by 2 bases, with 13 bases between. The CDR3 sequence is CASSLTSITPYNSPLHF. In DNA form, the CDR3 reads TGCGCCAGCAGCTTGACCTCGATTACTCCCTATAATTCACCCCTCCACTTT.

The genes are TRBV2 and TRBJ1-2; D is undetermined. In germline, CDR1 is SNHLY, CDR2 FYNNEI. This CDR3 spans 14 amino acids. Trimming took 5 bases from V and 3 from J, leaving 13 bases between them. CDR3 DNA: TGTGCCAGCAGTTGGGAAGGGAAGGACTATGGCTACACCTTC. It yields the protein CASSWEGKDYGYTF.

The V gene is TRBV3-1, the J gene TRBJ2-3; D perhaps matches TRBD2 (6 bases). There are 16 residues in the CDR3. The V end lost 3 bases, the J end lost 4 bases, and 17 bases lay between the germline ends. Per the germline V gene, CDR1 is LGHDT and CDR2 is YNNKEL (reference sequence). DNA for the CDR3: TGTGCCAGCAGCCAGGGATGGGCTAGCGACGCAGATACGCAGTATTTT. It encodes CASSQGWASDADTQYF.

In the case of this clonotype: One end of the junction is discordant with germline, which a read error may explain. V is TRBV6-1 and J is TRBJ2-5; tentatively, D is TRBD1 (6 bases). CDR1 and CDR2 from the germline V gene are MNHNS and SASEGT. This CDR3 has 15 residues. CDR3 amino acids: CAGSKRQADLETQYF. DNA for the CDR3: TGTGCCGGCAGTAAGAGACAGGCGGACCTTGAGACCCAGTACTTC.

This clonotype turned up a few times. Relative to the germline gene, one junction end is altered; a read error may explain this. The gene calls are TRBV9 and TRBJ2-3; TRBD2 agrees at 8 bases. Germline CDR1 and CDR2: SGDLS and YYNGEE. This CDR3 has 15 residues. This chain's CDR3 is CASSVSRGVTDTRYF. The DNA of the CDR3 is TGTGCCAGCAGCGTCTCGCGGGGGGTAACAGATACGCGGTATTTT.

This clonotype occurred a few times. The CDR3 DNA follows: TGCGCCAGCAGCTCTACAACTAGCGGGTTCTACAATGAGCAGTACTTC. Amino acids: CASSSTTSGFYNEQYF. The chain is built from TRBV5-1 and TRBJ2-1, with 9 bases aligning to TRBD2. The J call is uncertain, as TRBJ2-7 better fits the DNA end. This CDR3 has 16 amino acids. In germline, CDR1 is SGHRS, CDR2 YFSETQ.

This clonotype has just a few counts. The chain has TRBV2 and TRBJ2-5; D is unresolved. The ends were cut back, 4 bases at V and 5 bases at J, with 11 bases in the middle. Germline CDR1 reads SNHLY; CDR2 reads FYNNEI. The CDR3 covers 13 residues. In DNA form, the CDR3 reads TGTGCCAGCAGTGTAGACCGCCGGGAGACCCAGTACTTC. This codes for CASSVDRRETQYF.

This clonotype was seen a few times. This chain connects TRBV21-1 to TRBJ2-7; the table's D call, TRBD1, has no DNA check behind it. TRBV21-1 is marked as a pseudogene. The CDR3 runs 16 residues. CDR3 loop: CASSKVRPGARYEQYF. The CDR3 DNA is TGTGCCAGCAGCAAAGTTCGCCCGGGGGCAAGATACGAGCAGTACTTC.

This clonotype was recorded a few times. The gene calls are TRBV18 and TRBJ1-2; D is ambiguous. The CDR3 loop spans 13 amino acids. Trimming removed 6 bases at V and 8 bases at J, with 16 bases between. Germline CDR1 and CDR2: KGHSH and LQKENI. CDR3 sequence reads: CASSATREEGYTF. The CDR3 DNA is TGTGCCAGCTCGGCGACTCGGGAGGAGGGCTACACCTTC.